This TCR beta chain came from a study of T cell changes during pregnancy in multiple sclerosis. The assay was immunoSEQ multiplex PCR, and TCRdb's table has in-frame clones only and misses some. This sample has tens of thousands of clones, with 80% to 95% found just once. The sequences come from CD4+ T cells from peripheral blood mononuclear cells, collected in the third trimester of pregnancy. The origin of this receptor is a female donor in good health, enrolled as a control in a pregnancy study.

The CDR3 loop reads CASRPPEALVNRADSPLHF. DNA of the CDR3: TGTGCCAGCAGGCCACCGGAGGCTTTAGTGAACAGGGCGGATTCACCCCTCCACTTT. This chain links TRBV21-1 with TRBJ1-6; the table's D call of TRBD1 was not tested on the DNA. TRBV21-1 is a pseudogene locus. This CDR3 is 19 amino acids long.